These 22 T cell receptor beta chains share one sample of origin, sequenced in a study of response to subunit inactivated influenza vaccine. From the RT-PCR reads, TCRdb called clonotypes with MiXCR, one entry per CDR3 protein. This table has over 150,000 distinct CDR3 sequences, 13% to 15% appearing once. The sequenced sample was CD8+ T cells sorted from PBMCs, obtained about 5 days after vaccination. Receptors were obtained from a man aged 45 to 65 who received an inactivated influenza vaccine.

The sample holds a few counts of this clonotype. The rearrangement joins TRBV3-1 to TRBJ2-5; 9 bases match TRBD1. CDR3 length: 16 residues. Looked up from germline, CDR1 is LGHDT and CDR2 is YNNKEL (reference sequence). J lost 3 bases, V lost 0 bases, and 5 bases had no gene match. Here the CDR3 reads CASSQELRTGEETQYF. The CDR3 DNA follows: TGTGCCAGCAGCCAAGAATTAAGGACAGGGGAAGAGACCCAGTACTTC.

There are a few counts of this clonotype. This rearrangement joins TRBV6-2 or TRBV6-3 to TRBJ2-1; D may be TRBD1 (6 bases). The CDR3 sequence is 13 residues long. The ends were cut back, 7 bases at V and 4 bases at J, with 11 bases in the middle. The germline V gene encodes CDR1 MNHEY and CDR2 SVGEGT. The CDR3 is CASTRTDYNEQFF. The DNA for the CDR3 is TGTGCCAGCACCCGGACAGATTACAATGAGCAGTTCTTC.

This clonotype was counted a few times. The chain couples TRBV20-1 to TRBJ1-1; D not certain. The V gene lost 3 bases and the J gene lost 2 bases, with 10 bases spanning the gap. CDR3 length: 13 amino acids. Germline V gene data show CDR1 as DFQATT and CDR2 as SNEGSKA (reference sequence). For the CDR3, the DNA is TGCAGTGCTAGTAAGTCAGATAACACTGAAGCTTTCTTT. Translation: CSASKSDNTEAFF.

Regarding this clonotype: A junction end diverges from the germline sequence, so it may reflect a read error. The chain combines TRBV4-2 with TRBJ2-1, with 10 nucleotides matching TRBD2. CDR3 length equals 16 residues. Germline CDR1 LGHNA, CDR2 YNFKEQ. Here the CDR3 reads CASSQDQASGGYERFF. Written as DNA, the CDR3 is TGTGCCAGCAGCCAAGATCAGGCTAGCGGGGGCTATGAGCGGTTCTTC.

This clonotype has only a few counts. The rearrangement uses TRBV18 and TRBJ2-1; TRBD2 is a possible D gene (5 bases). The CDR3 is 14 amino acids. Germline lookup yields CDR1 KGHSH and CDR2 LQKENI. V was clipped by 0 bases and J by 3 bases, with 6 bases between them. This CDR3 is CASSPPRDYNEQFF. The DNA for the CDR3 is TGTGCCAGCTCACCACCGAGGGACTACAATGAGCAGTTCTTC. Using reference TRBV18 and TRBJ2-1 for the parts outside the CDR3, the full variable domain is NAGVMQNPRHLVRRRGQEARLRCSPMKGHSHVYWYRQLPEEGLKFMVYLQKENIIDESGMPKERFSAEFPKEGPSILRIQQVVRGDSAAYFCASSPPRDYNEQFFGPGTRLTVL.

This clonotype has a handful of counts. The chain uses TRBV12-3 or TRBV12-4 and TRBJ2-7; perhaps TRBD1 as D (6 bases). Trimming removed 6 bases at V and 6 bases at J, with 12 bases between. This CDR3 is 12 amino acids long. The CDR3 sequence is CASSLQGGEQYF. The CDR3, as DNA: TGTGCCAGCAGCCTACAGGGTGGCGAGCAGTACTTC.

The DNA of the CDR3 is TGTGCCAGCGAAGAGCCTAGCGGGAACTACAATGAGCAGTTCTTC. Translating gives CASEEPSGNYNEQFF. The V gene is TRBV7-9, the J gene TRBJ2-1, with TRBD2 matching 9 bases. This CDR3 contains 15 residues. Trimming removed 8 bases from V and 3 bases from J; junction bases left unmatched: 8. In germline, CDR1 is SEHNR, CDR2 FQNEAQ (reference sequence). The full variable domain, with the rest looked up from reference TRBV7-9 and TRBJ2-1, is DTGVSQNPRHKITKRGQNVTFRCDPISEHNRLYWYRQTLGQGPEFLTYFQNEAQLEKSRLLSDRFSAERPKGSFSTLEIQRTEQGDSAMYLCASEEPSGNYNEQFFGPGTRLTVL.

This chain joins TRBV27 and TRBJ2-3; no clear D gene. Germline V CDR1 and CDR2: MNHEY, SMNVEV (reference sequence). The CDR3 covers 16 residues. V was pared by 2 bases and J by 2 bases, with 14 bases between. The DNA for the CDR3 is TGTGCCAGCAGTTTAACCCAAGACTGGATCACAGATACGCAGTATTTT. Amino acid sequence: CASSLTQDWITDTQYF.

This clonotype was recorded a few times. This sequence joins TRBV11-1 and TRBJ2-3, with TRBD2 matching 15 bases. The CDR3 length is 19 residues. Germline V lookup: CDR1 SGHAT, CDR2 FQDESV (reference sequence). V lost 5 bases to trimming and J lost 1 base; unmatched junction nucleotides: 10. CDR3 sequence: CASSPAGTSGRWGTDTQYF. CDR3 coding DNA: TGTGCCAGCAGCCCCGCCGGGACTAGCGGGAGGTGGGGCACAGATACGCAGTATTTT.

The chain has TRBV27 and TRBJ2-7; D is possibly TRBD2 (5 bases). The CDR3 loop spans 13 amino acids. Germline V gene sequence: CDR1 MNHEY, CDR2 SMNVEV (reference sequence). V shed 8 bases and J shed 0 bases, with 11 bases lying between them. CDR3 residues: CASGLAGSYEQYF. In nucleotides, the CDR3 is TGTGCCAGCGGGCTAGCCGGCTCCTACGAGCAGTACTTC.

This clonotype was found a few times. The chain couples TRBV12-3 or TRBV12-4 to TRBJ2-7, with D tentatively TRBD1 (6 bases). V shed 1 base and J shed 5 bases, with 15 bases lying between them. The CDR3 runs 15 residues. CDR3 in DNA: TGTGCCAGCAGTTTAGTCAGCACAGGGTACCACGAGCAGTACTTC. This sequence encodes CASSLVSTGYHEQYF.

Ten or more counts support this clonotype. The chain recombines TRBV4-1 with TRBJ2-7, with D maybe TRBD1 (6 bases). This CDR3 contains 15 residues. The V end lost 2 bases, the J end lost 0 bases, and 11 bases lay between the germline ends. Per germline, CDR1 MGHRA and CDR2 YSYEKL. The CDR3 loop is CASSQRTESSYEQYF. DNA of the CDR3: TGCGCCAGCAGCCAAAGGACAGAGAGCTCCTACGAGCAGTACTTC.

V gene TRBV9 combines with J gene TRBJ1-4, with 7 bases lining up with TRBD1. With 4 bases clipped from V and 13 bases from J, the junction kept 13 bases outside the gene matches. Germline values: CDR1 SGDLS, CDR2 YYNGEE. The CDR3 is 14 residues long. The CDR3 nucleotides are TGTGCCAGCAGCCCCCTGGAGGGACAGCAGAGACTGTTTTTT. Its protein product is CASSPLEGQQRLFF. The full variable domain, its missing parts supplied by reference TRBV9 and TRBJ1-4, is DSGVTQTPKHLITATGQRVTLRCSPRSGDLSVYWYQQSLDQGLQFLIQYYNGEERAKGNILERFSAQQFPDLHSELNLSSLELGDSALYFCASSPLEGQQRLFFGSGTQLSVL.

This clonotype was seen a handful of times. The chain links TRBV30 to TRBJ2-3; TRBD2 matches 9 bases. CDR1 and CDR2 (germline): GTSNPN, SVGIG (reference sequence). J was trimmed by 0 bases and V by 7 bases; bases with no gene match: 5. The CDR3 loop spans 14 amino acids. The CDR3 bases are TGTGCCTTGACTAGCGGTACTAGCACAGATACGCAGTATTTT. Translation gives CALTSGTSTDTQYF. The complete variable domain, with remaining parts taken from reference TRBV30 and TRBJ2-3, reads SQTIHQWPATLVQPVGSPLSLECTVEGTSNPNLYWYRQAAGRGLQLLFYSVGIGQISSEVPQNLSASRPQDRQFILSSKKLLLSDSGFYLCALTSGTSTDTQYFGPGTRLTVL.

With regard to this clonotype: With a much larger clone just one base away, this may be a read error. The rearrangement links TRBV7-9 to TRBJ2-7; D not certain. This CDR3 is built from 11 residues. Germline CDR1 and CDR2: SEHNR and FQNEAQ (reference sequence). The V gene lost 5 bases and the J gene lost 2 bases, with 4 bases spanning the gap. For the CDR3, the DNA is TGTGCCAGCAGCAATACCTACGAGCAGTACTTC. It translates to CASSNTYEQYF.

This clonotype was recorded at least ten times. The genes are TRBV19 and TRBJ2-7; 7 bases are shared with TRBD2. The length of the CDR3 is 14 residues. J lost 3 bases, V lost 5 bases, and 7 bases had no gene match. Germline loops: CDR1 LNHDA, CDR2 SQIVND (reference sequence). CDR3 DNA sequence: TGTGCCAGTAGTGTGGGACTATCCCACTACGAGCAGTACTTC. It translates to CASSVGLSHYEQYF.

This rearrangement joins TRBV12-3 or TRBV12-4 to TRBJ2-7, with TRBD1 matching 9 bases. This CDR3 contains 15 residues. V was clipped by 4 bases and J by 6 bases; unmatched bases: 10. The CDR3 region has the DNA TGTGCCAGCAGTTCCGGGACAGGGAGGGCTGGCGAGCAGTACTTC. Translated: CASSSGTGRAGEQYF.

Many counts were recorded for this clonotype. This chain connects TRBV4-3 to TRBJ1-4, with 8 bases that match TRBD1. CDR3 length: 15 amino acids. Germline values: CDR1 LGHNA, CDR2 YSLEER. Trimming at V came to 3 bases and at J to 7 bases, leaving 7 bases not matched to a gene. DNA of the CDR3: TGCGCCAGCAGCCAGACACGGACAGGGAGTGAAAAACTGTTTTTT. It yields the protein CASSQTRTGSEKLFF.

The gene calls are TRBV5-1 and TRBJ2-7, with D hard to call. V lost 4 bases, J lost 7 bases, and 21 bases lay in between. There are 15 residues in the CDR3. Germline loops: CDR1 SGHRS, CDR2 YFSETQ. CDR3 bases: TGCGCCAGCAGCGTACTCTACAGAAATTTGGGGGAGCAGTACTTC. Protein: CASSVLYRNLGEQYF.

This rearrangement joins TRBV10-3 to TRBJ2-5, with D possibly matching TRBD2 (6 bases). V lost 3 bases and J 2 bases, leaving 10 bases between the germline ends. Germline CDR1 reads ENHRY; CDR2 reads SYGVKD. The CDR3 covers 14 residues. CDR3 sequence (DNA): TGTGCCATCAGTGACCGGACTAAACAAGAGACCCAGTACTTC. This codes for CAISDRTKQETQYF.

This clonotype was found a few times. The V and J genes are TRBV6-5 and TRBJ2-1, with D perhaps TRBD2 (5 bases). This CDR3 has 13 amino acids. Trimming took 2 bases from V and 7 from J, leaving 9 bases between them. Germline values: CDR1 MNHEY, CDR2 SVGAGI. The CDR3 loop reads CASSYNEGNEQFF. Written as DNA, the CDR3 is TGTGCCAGCAGTTACAACGAGGGAAATGAGCAGTTCTTC.

The sample holds a few counts of this clonotype. The rearrangement joins TRBV6-2 or TRBV6-3 to TRBJ2-1; D possibly matches TRBD1 or TRBD2 (5 bases each). Trimming pared 8 bases from V and 6 bases from J, leaving 20 bases between. CDR3 length equals 15 residues. The germline V gene encodes CDR1 MNHEY and CDR2 SVGEGT. CDR3 sequence (DNA): TGTGCCAGCCGGGACCCGCGGCTGCGGGTCAATGAGCAGTTCTTC. This translates into CASRDPRLRVNEQFF.